The present T cell receptor beta chain was sequenced within a study of blood T cell repertoires in COVID-19. The cohort comprised adults aged 18 to 89 years residing in 24 US areas. In assigning cohorts, the study relied on participant-reported clinical history. In the original workflow: The assay estimated nucleated cells by amplifying reference gene primers. The table came from immunoSEQ multiplex PCR; TCRdb's copy has only in-frame clones and leaves some out. V, J and clone size derive from that table, while D and trimming were established from the DNA sequence. The table lists 190,000 or so clones, 80% to 90% of them singletons. Material: PBMCs or T cells enriched from blood (not recorded which). This clonotype was obtained from a young man with acute COVID-19.

CDR3 sequence reads: CASSVISYNEQFF. DNA of the CDR3: TGTGCCAGCAGTGTAATCTCCTACAATGAGCAGTTCTTC. The chain is built from TRBV11-3 and TRBJ2-1; no reliable D call. Trimming removed 6 bases at V and 0 bases at J, with 6 bases between. CDR3 size: 13 residues. The V gene's germline CDR1 is SGHNT and CDR2 YENEEA.